This T cell receptor (beta chain) is drawn from a study of blood T cells in healthy people across ages. For every donor, a draw yielded around 10 milliliters of peripheral blood. At least 6 micrograms of total RNA were extracted per sample. Combining a sample-barcoded 5' primer with a J-beta primer mix, a second PCR ran for roughly 7 to 12 cycles. CDR3-containing paired-end reads numbered at least 2.5 million in each sample. Using its own MiXCR run on the 5' RACE reads, TCRdb lists one record per CDR3 protein. The sample lists about 1.5 million distinct CDR3 sequences, approximately 39% occurring once. Specimen: blood. The clonotype originates from a woman aged 18-29 years in good health.

In DNA, the CDR3 is TGCAGTGCTAGAGATCCTCTGCCAGACTACGAGCAGTACTTC. Encoded protein: CSARDPLPDYEQYF. V gene TRBV20-1 combines with J gene TRBJ2-4, with D unresolved. TRBJ2-7 explains the end of the DNA better; the J call may be wrong. The CDR3 has 14 residues. The germline gives CDR1 DFQATT, CDR2 SNEGSKA (reference sequence).